The 7 T cell receptor beta chains below were found in one sample sequenced in a study of vaccination effects on CD4 cells after COVID-19. Some clones are missing from TCRdb's copy, which holds only in-frame ones; the method was immunoSEQ multiplex PCR. The sample shows about 24,000 clones, roughly 81% of them seen only once. No antigen has been assigned to these receptors. Sequencing was preceded by expansion of antigen-specific CD4+ T cells with viral peptide pools in the ViraFEST assay. Following culture for approximately ten days, CD4+ T cells were isolated. BNT162b2 vaccine or mRNA-1273 vaccine was given to participants in two doses. The sample in question was CD4+ T cells from PBMCs cultured with SARS-CoV-2 spike peptides, obtained after COVID-19 vaccination. The receptors come from a human donor who received a COVID-19 vaccine. Some clones in this sample may be carry-over from other donors' samples.

The rearrangement joins TRBV3-1 (or the pseudogene TRBV3-2) to TRBJ1-2; TRBD1 aligns across 11 bases. Germline V gene data show CDR1 as LGHDT and CDR2 as YNNKEL (reference sequence). CDR3 length: 14 amino acids. The V segment lost 6 bases and the J segment 6 bases; nucleotides outside the gene matches: 6. The CDR3 region has the DNA TGTGCCAGCAGTCGGGACAGGGGGTTCGATGGCTACACCTTC. Protein product: CASSRDRGFDGYTF.

The V call is TRBV5-1, the J call TRBJ2-3; 8 bases align to TRBD2. Germline CDR1 reads SGHRS; CDR2 reads YFSETQ. The CDR3 length is 16 residues. Trimming removed 2 bases from V and 11 bases from J; junction bases left unmatched: 16. The CDR3 DNA sequence: TGCGCCAGCAGCTTAGTTCTTGGAGCGGGGGCCAAGGTGCAGTATTTT. This translates into CASSLVLGAGAKVQYF.

The J gene is TRBJ2-7, the V gene TRBV6-4; D is unclear. Trimming stripped 5 bases from V and 2 bases from J, with 7 bases between. Germline CDR1 and CDR2: MRHNA and SNTAGT. This CDR3 is built from 12 residues. The CDR3 coding sequence is TGTGCCAGCAGTATGGCCCCCTACGAGCAGTACGTC. Translation gives CASSMAPYEQYV.

The chain has TRBV7-2 and TRBJ1-5; no reliable D call. Germline lookup yields CDR1 SGHTA and CDR2 FQGNSA. This CDR3 is 13 amino acids long. Trimming stripped 5 bases from V and 7 bases from J, with 12 bases between. The CDR3 DNA reads as TGTGCCAGCAGCACCTCCTACGGACAGCCCCAGCATTTT. Translated: CASSTSYGQPQHF.

The chain employs TRBV18 and TRBJ2-5; 7 nucleotides align to TRBD2. The V gene end was trimmed by 4 bases and the J gene end by 5 bases; junction bases not matched to a gene: 10. This CDR3 is 15 amino acids long. Germline CDR1 KGHSH, CDR2 LQKENI. The CDR3 nucleotides are TGTGCCAGCTCACTGAGCGGGACGGCGGGGGAGACCCAGTACTTC. Translated: CASSLSGTAGETQYF.

This sequence joins TRBV19 and TRBJ1-5; 9 bases line up with TRBD1. This CDR3 comprises 15 residues. Germline CDR1 and CDR2: LNHDA and SQIVND (reference sequence). V lost 7 bases and J lost 6; bases outside the gene matches: 10. The CDR3 bases are TGTGCCAGTACCACTACCGGGACAGGGATTCAGCCCCAGCATTTT. Its translation: CASTTTGTGIQPQHF.

J is TRBJ1-5 and V is TRBV6-5; maybe TRBD1 (6 bases). This CDR3 has 13 residues. Germline loops: CDR1 MNHEY, CDR2 SVGAGI. V was trimmed by 6 bases and J by 4 bases, leaving 10 bases between them. In DNA, the CDR3 is TGTGCCAGCAGACTTGGACAGAATCAGCCCCAGCATTTT. Amino acid sequence: CASRLGQNQPQHF.